This paragraph reports one T cell receptor (beta chain). Its antigen is as yet unknown. The data stem from a study of T-cell memory formation after mild COVID-19. Findings of the study overall: Cross-reactive memory apparently joined, as some responding clones appeared in pre-infection memory.

CDR3 length equals 15 residues. After removal of 4 bases from V and 6 bases from J, the junction contained 4 bases not matched to a gene. The germline V gene encodes CDR1 MGHRA and CDR2 YSYEKL. Amplification by 5'RACE using constant-segment primers produced TCR alpha and TCR beta cDNA libraries that carried sample barcodes and UMIs. TCRdb itself ran the 5' RACE reads through MiXCR, one entry per CDR3 protein. The table has about 620,000 distinct CDR3 sequences, about a sixth seen once; the top ten hold about 12%. The genes are TRBV4-1 and TRBJ2-2, with TRBD1 matching 11 bases. This clonotype originated in an adult woman who had mild COVID-19 (a few samples of this study predate the infection). Cell type and time point are not known. The sequencing sample was made of PBMCs or a T cell subset sorted from them (not recorded which). CDR3 region: CASSPPGQGAGELFF. The CDR3 DNA is TGCGCCAGCAGCCCTCCGGGACAGGGGGCCGGGGAGCTGTTTTTT.